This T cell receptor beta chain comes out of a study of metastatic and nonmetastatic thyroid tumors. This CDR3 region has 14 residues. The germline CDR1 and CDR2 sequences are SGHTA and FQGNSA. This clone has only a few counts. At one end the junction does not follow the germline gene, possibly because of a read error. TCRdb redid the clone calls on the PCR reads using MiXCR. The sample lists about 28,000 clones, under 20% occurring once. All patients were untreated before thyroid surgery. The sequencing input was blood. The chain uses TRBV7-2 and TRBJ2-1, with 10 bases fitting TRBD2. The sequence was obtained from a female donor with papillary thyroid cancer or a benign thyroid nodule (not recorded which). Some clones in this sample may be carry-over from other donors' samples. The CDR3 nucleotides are TGTGCCAGCAGCCTAGCGGGAGTCTACAATGAGCAGTTCTTC. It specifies CASSLAGVYNEQFF.